This TCR beta chain was identified in a study of T cells in narcolepsy. Study observations and caveats: Healthy controls reportedly lacked the autoreactive clonotypes serially found in patients' blood. Comparing one patient's CSF and blood CD4+ clonotypes highlighted HCRT- and TRIB2-specific autoreactive clonotypes.

This clone occurred once. As yet, its antigen is unknown. Method: immunoSEQ multiplex PCR; TCRdb's copy keeps in-frame clones and lacks some. Among 15,000 to 20,000 clones listed, around 77% were seen once. Germline values: CDR1 MGHRA, CDR2 YSYEKL. The length of the CDR3 is 15 residues. V gave up 5 bases and J gave up 0 bases; unmatched junction bases: 5. The specimen was CD45RA- memory CD8+ T cells from PBMCs. The sequence was obtained from a human donor with narcolepsy. The chain employs TRBV4-1 and TRBJ2-3; 7 nucleotides match TRBD2. CDR3 residues: CASSYSGASTDTQYF. CDR3 in DNA: TGCGCCAGCAGCTACAGCGGGGCCAGCACAGATACGCAGTATTTT.